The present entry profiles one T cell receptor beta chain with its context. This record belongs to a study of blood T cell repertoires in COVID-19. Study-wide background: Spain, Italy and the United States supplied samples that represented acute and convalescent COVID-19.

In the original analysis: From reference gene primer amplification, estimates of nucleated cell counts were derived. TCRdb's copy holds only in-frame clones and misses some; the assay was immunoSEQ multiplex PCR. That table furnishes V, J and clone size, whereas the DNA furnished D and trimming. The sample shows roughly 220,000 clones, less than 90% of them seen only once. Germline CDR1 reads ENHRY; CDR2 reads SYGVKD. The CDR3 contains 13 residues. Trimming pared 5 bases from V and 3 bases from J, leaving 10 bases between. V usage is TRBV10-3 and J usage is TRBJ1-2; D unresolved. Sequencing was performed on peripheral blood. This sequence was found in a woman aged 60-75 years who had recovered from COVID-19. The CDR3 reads CAISSNSDYGYTF. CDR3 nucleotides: TGTGCCATCAGTTCCAATTCGGACTATGGCTACACCTTC.